This is a list of T cell receptor beta chains from one sample in a study of T-cell reconstitution after alpha-beta-depleted transplantation in children. TCRdb reprocessed the PCR reads via MiXCR and lists one record per CDR3 protein. The sample yields around 500,000 distinct CDR3 sequences, more than 20% seen once. The source was PBMCs, mostly from graft donor cells, collected 360 days after TCRalphabeta/CD19-depleted stem cell transplant. These receptor sequences come from a boy in the first two years of life who had a stem cell transplant for acute myeloid leukemia, so the T cells may come from the graft donor. Both conserved end residues are part of each CDR3. D genes are given only for firm matches. Clone size is stated in some rows and not others, as once, few, many or a class when expanded.

abundance,d_gene,v_gene,j_gene,CDR3aa,CDR3nt
.,.,TRBV6-1,TRBJ1-1,CASSAPRDSYEAFF,TGTGCCAGCAGTGCCCCCAGGGACTCCTACGAAGCTTTCTTT
many,.,TRBV20-1,TRBJ1-1,CSARVSRDTEAFF,TGCAGTGCTAGAGTGTCCAGGGACACTGAAGCTTTCTTT
many,TRBD1,TRBV20-1,TRBJ2-1,CSAARTGIPNEQFF,TGCAGTGCTGCACGGACAGGGATTCCCAATGAGCAGTTCTTC
.,.,TRBV2,TRBJ2-3,CASRVRGRDTQYF,TGTGCCAGCAGGGTCAGGGGAAGAGATACGCAGTATTTT
.,TRBD2,TRBV20-1,TRBJ2-2,CSARGPNSGGNTGELFF,TGCAGTGCTAGAGGCCCCAATAGCGGGGGTAACACCGGGGAGCTGTTTTTT
many,.,TRBV25-1,TRBJ1-1,CASSEGTGMNTEAFF,TGTGCCAGCAGTGAAGGTACAGGGATGAACACTGAAGCTTTCTTT
many,TRBD1,TRBV29-1,TRBJ2-1,CSVAGTGYNEQFF,TGCAGCGTAGCCGGGACAGGCTACAATGAGCAGTTCTTC
.,TRBD2,TRBV11-2,TRBJ2-1,CASSKVSGTSVSSYNEQFF,TGTGCCAGCAGCAAAGTCTCCGGGACTAGCGTCAGCTCCTACAATGAGCAGTTCTTC
many,.,TRBV29-1,TRBJ1-2,CSAAIEGIGYTF,TGCAGCGCGGCCATAGAGGGAATTGGCTACACCTTC
.,TRBD2,TRBV6-1,TRBJ2-1,CASSPWGGPYNEQFF,TGTGCCAGCAGTCCCTGGGGGGGACCCTACAATGAGCAGTTCTTC
.,.,TRBV30,TRBJ2-5,CAWRLQGQETQYF,TGTGCCTGGAGATTACAGGGTCAAGAGACCCAGTACTTC
.,.,TRBV15,TRBJ2-2,CATSRDLGRNTGELFF,TGTGCCACCAGCAGAGATCTCGGCAGGAACACCGGGGAGCTGTTTTTT
few,TRBD1,TRBV6-5,TRBJ2-3,CASSSTGALTDTQYF,TGTGCCAGCAGTTCGACAGGGGCCCTCACAGATACGCAGTATTTT
many,.,TRBV28,TRBJ1-5,CASSQPTGPHQPQHF,TGTGCCAGCAGCCAGCCCACGGGGCCCCATCAGCCCCAGCATTTT
.,.,TRBV7-6,TRBJ2-5,CASSSEGGETQYF,TGTGCCAGCAGCTCCGAGGGGGGGGAGACCCAGTACTTC
.,.,TRBV5-5,TRBJ2-1,CASSLSPGADFDEQFF,TGTGCCAGCAGCTTATCGCCCGGGGCGGATTTCGATGAGCAGTTCTTC
few,TRBD1,TRBV5-1,TRBJ2-5,CASSFATDRAQETQYF,TGCGCCAGCAGCTTCGCAACGGACAGGGCGCAAGAGACCCAGTACTTC
.,.,TRBV18,TRBJ2-1,CASSPLRSRSTGEQFF,TGTGCCAGCTCACCTTTAAGATCAAGATCTACTGGTGAGCAGTTCTTC
few,.,TRBV20-1,TRBJ2-1,CSASGVGFFSYNEQFF,TGCAGTGCTAGTGGGGTTGGCTTCTTCTCCTACAATGAGCAGTTCTTC
.,.,TRBV10-3,TRBJ2-7,CAIGILPYEQYF,TGTGCCATCGGGATCCTGCCCTACGAGCAGTACTTC
.,TRBD1,TRBV6-1,TRBJ1-3,CASSLRRTGARSSGNTIYF,TGTGCCAGCAGTCTCCGTAGGACAGGGGCTCGAAGCTCTGGAAACACCATATATTTT
many,.,TRBV21-1,TRBJ2-1,CASSGGGNCEQFF,TGTGCCAGCAGCGGCGGGGGGAATTGTGAGCAGTTCTTC
many,.,TRBV4-3,TRBJ2-2,CASSRWASRGRELFF,TGCGCCAGCAGCCGGTGGGCTAGCCGTGGGAGGGAGCTGTTTTTT
.,.,TRBV12-3/TRBV12-4,TRBJ1-5,CASSLTQGFQPQHF,TGTGCCAGCAGTTTAACCCAGGGGTTTCAGCCCCAGCATTTT
many,.,TRBV3-1,TRBJ2-3,CASSQDDGYRTDTQYF,TGTGCCAGCAGCCAAGATGACGGATACCGCACAGATACGCAGTATTTT
many,.,TRBV27,TRBJ1-1,CATSEQGLNTEAFF,TGTGCCACCTCCGAACAGGGTCTAAACACTGAAGCTTTCTTT
many,TRBD1,TRBV11-2,TRBJ1-5,CASSLNPAGQGNQPQHF,TGTGCCAGCAGCTTAAATCCCGCTGGACAGGGGAATCAGCCCCAGCATTTT
once,TRBD1,TRBV6-5,TRBJ2-2,CASSLDRGDTGELFF,TGTGCCAGCAGTTTAGACAGGGGGGATACCGGGGAGCTGTTTTTT
many,TRBD1,TRBV23-1,TRBJ2-1,CASSLQTTGNYNEQFF,TGCGCCAGCAGTCTACAAACGACAGGGAACTACAATGAGCAGTTCTTC
many,.,TRBV5-1,TRBJ2-7,CASRSGREYEQYF,TGCGCCAGCCGGAGCGGAAGAGAGTACGAGCAGTACTTC
.,TRBD1,TRBV27,TRBJ1-1,CASSLRTGAEAFF,TGTGCCAGCAGTTTGCGGACAGGGGCTGAAGCTTTCTTT
few,.,TRBV12-3/TRBV12-4,TRBJ1-2,CANSRPGSGNYGYTF,TGTGCCAACTCCCGCCCAGGGTCTGGTAACTATGGCTACACCTTC